This T cell receptor (beta chain) comes out of a study of T-cell memory formation after mild COVID-19. General study findings and limits: Confirmation was lacking for SARS-CoV-2 specificity of second-wave clones that peaked on day 37. Memory from before infection featured some responding clones, which suggests cross-reactive memory joined.

Germline V CDR1 and CDR2: SGHRS, YFSETQ. CDR3 size: 16 residues. V lost 0 bases to trimming and J lost 0 bases, with 10 bases between them. This clonotype was seen at least ten times. The antigen is not known. Via MiXCR, TCRdb re-called the 5' RACE reads, giving one row per CDR3 protein. The sample yields roughly 29,000 distinct CDR3 sequences, 12% seen once. The rearrangement links TRBV5-1 to TRBJ1-3, with D maybe TRBD1 (5 bases). The specimen sequenced was PBMCs or a T cell subset sorted from them (not recorded which). The receptor was derived from an adult woman who had mild COVID-19 (a few samples of this study predate the infection). Cell type and time point are not known. CDR3 region: CASSLEGPTSGNTIYF. CDR3 DNA: TGCGCCAGCAGCTTGGAGGGACCGACCTCTGGAAACACCATATATTTT.